A single T cell receptor beta chain is shown here with its context. Authors' analysis steps: Counts of nucleated cells, estimated from reference gene primer amplification, were obtained. TCRdb's copy holds only in-frame clones and misses some; the assay was immunoSEQ multiplex PCR. D and trimming come from the DNA, and the V and J calls and clone size come from that table. The profile shows roughly 200,000 clones, 70% to 90% of them singletons. The data were taken from a study of blood T cell repertoires in COVID-19. About the research overall: Acute-phase and convalescent COVID-19 samples originated in the United States, Italy and Spain. Sources were T cells, B-cell-depleted T cells, or PBMCs; the material itself was cDNA or gDNA.

Trimming took 6 bases from V and 10 from J; bases not matched to a gene: 12. From germline, CDR1 is SGDLS and CDR2 YYNGEE. The CDR3 extends over 16 amino acids. The gene calls are TRBV9 and TRBJ2-1; 14 positions match TRBD2. This receptor was taken from a man between 18 and 29 years old with active or convalescent COVID-19. The sequenced material came from peripheral blood. The CDR3: CASTTVGLAGVGEQFF. CDR3 nucleotides: TGTGCCAGCACCACGGTGGGACTAGCGGGAGTGGGAGAGCAGTTCTTC.